This TCR beta chain was sequenced for a study of blood T cells in healthy people across ages. V lost 0 bases to trimming and J lost 13 bases, with 19 bases between them. The CDR3 loop spans 15 amino acids. Looked up from germline, CDR1 is LGHNA and CDR2 is YSLEER. No fewer than 7 million PBMCs went into each sample. For this clonotype: A much larger clone differs by one base, so this may be a read error.

The second PCR ran roughly 7 to 11 cycles with a sample-barcoded 5' primer and J-beta primers. Every single cDNA molecule received a tag from a template-switch adaptor with 12 random nucleotides. TCRdb ran MiXCR on the 5' RACE reads and lists one entry per CDR3 protein. The profile shows 800,000 to 950,000 distinct CDR3 sequences, about 28% of them singletons. Another study also made use of these data, one on T cells of mothers and their children. Turning to that study: Sequencing returned over 9 million TCR beta CDR3 reads per mother and around 3 million per child. Slightly, though not significantly, more overlap was seen in related than in unrelated mother-child pairs.

This TCR was recovered from a woman aged 40-49 years in good health. Sequencing input: blood. The chain combines TRBV4-3 with TRBJ2-1, with D maybe TRBD1 (5 bases). The CDR3, as DNA: TGCGCCAGCAGCCAAGACAGGGTTGGTCAAGAGACCCAGTTCTTC. Translating it yields CASSQDRVGQETQFF.